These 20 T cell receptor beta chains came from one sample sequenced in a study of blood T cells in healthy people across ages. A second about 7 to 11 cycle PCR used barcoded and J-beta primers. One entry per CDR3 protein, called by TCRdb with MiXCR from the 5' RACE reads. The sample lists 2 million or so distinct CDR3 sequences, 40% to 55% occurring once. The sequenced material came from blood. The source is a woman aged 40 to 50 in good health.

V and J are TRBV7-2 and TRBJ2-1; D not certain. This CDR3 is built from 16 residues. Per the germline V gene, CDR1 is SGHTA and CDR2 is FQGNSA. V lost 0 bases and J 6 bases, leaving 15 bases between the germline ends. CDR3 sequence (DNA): TGTGCCAGCAGCTTAGCGGCGAGGACCTCGGCCAATGAGCAGTTCTTC. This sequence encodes CASSLAARTSANEQFF.

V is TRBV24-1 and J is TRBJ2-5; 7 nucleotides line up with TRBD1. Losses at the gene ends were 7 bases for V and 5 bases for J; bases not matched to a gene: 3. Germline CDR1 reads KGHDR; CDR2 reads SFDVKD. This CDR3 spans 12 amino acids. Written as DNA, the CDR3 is TGTGCCACCAGAGACAGGGAGGAGACCCAGTACTTC. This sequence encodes CATRDREETQYF.

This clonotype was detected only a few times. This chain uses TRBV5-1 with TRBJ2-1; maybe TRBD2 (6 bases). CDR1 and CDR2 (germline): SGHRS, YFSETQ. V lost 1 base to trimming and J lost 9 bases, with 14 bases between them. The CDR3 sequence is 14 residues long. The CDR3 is CASSLRDSVLEQFF. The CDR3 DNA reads TGCGCCAGCAGCTTGCGGGACTCAGTTCTTGAGCAGTTCTTC.

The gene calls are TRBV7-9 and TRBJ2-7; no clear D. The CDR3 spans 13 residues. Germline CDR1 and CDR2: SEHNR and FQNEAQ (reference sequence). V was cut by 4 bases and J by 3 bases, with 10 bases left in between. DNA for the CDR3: TGTGCCAGCAGCTCTGGGTCCAACTACGAGCAGTACTTC. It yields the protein CASSSGSNYEQYF.

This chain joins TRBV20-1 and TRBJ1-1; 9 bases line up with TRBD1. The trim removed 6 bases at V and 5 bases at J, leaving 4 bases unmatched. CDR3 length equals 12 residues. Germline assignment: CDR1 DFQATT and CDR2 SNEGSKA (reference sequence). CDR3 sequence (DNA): TGCAGTGCGAGCGGACAGGGGACTGAAGCTTTCTTT. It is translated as CSASGQGTEAFF.

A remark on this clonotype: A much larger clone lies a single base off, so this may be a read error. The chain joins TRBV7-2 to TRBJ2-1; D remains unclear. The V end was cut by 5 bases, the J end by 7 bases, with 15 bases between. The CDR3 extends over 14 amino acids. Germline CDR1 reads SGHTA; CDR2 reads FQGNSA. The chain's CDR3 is CASSVEGYGNEQFF. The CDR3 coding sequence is TGTGCCAGCAGCGTAGAAGGCTATGGGAATGAGCAGTTCTTC.

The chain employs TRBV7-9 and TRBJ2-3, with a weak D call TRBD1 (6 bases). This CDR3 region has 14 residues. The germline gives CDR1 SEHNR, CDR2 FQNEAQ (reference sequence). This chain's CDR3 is CAITMQGNMDTQYF. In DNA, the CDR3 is TGTGCTATCACTATGCAGGGGAATATGGATACGCAGTATTTT.

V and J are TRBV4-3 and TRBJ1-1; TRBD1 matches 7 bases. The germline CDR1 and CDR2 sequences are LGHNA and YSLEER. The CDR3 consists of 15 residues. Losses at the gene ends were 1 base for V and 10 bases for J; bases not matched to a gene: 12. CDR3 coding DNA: TGCGCCAGCAGCCAAGGGCTCACAGGGGCATGGACAGCTTTCTTT. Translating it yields CASSQGLTGAWTAFF.

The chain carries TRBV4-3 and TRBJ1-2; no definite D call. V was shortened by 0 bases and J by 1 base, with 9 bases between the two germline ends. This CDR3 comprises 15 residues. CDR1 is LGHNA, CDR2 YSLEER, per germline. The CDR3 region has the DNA TGCGCCAGCAGCCAAGAAGACACCCTTAACTATGGCTACACCTTC. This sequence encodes CASSQEDTLNYGYTF.

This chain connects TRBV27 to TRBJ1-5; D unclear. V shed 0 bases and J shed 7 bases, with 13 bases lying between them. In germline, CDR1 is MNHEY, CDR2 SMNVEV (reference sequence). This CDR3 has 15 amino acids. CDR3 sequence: CASSLSGRIGQPQHF. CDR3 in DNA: TGTGCCAGCAGTTTATCAGGGAGGATTGGGCAGCCCCAGCATTTT.

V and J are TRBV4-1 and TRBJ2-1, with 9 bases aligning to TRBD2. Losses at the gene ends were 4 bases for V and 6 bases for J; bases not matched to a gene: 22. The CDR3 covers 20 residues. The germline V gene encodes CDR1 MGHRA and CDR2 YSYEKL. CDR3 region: CASSPILRIGLAGPSNEQFF. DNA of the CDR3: TGCGCCAGCAGCCCCATATTGAGAATAGGGCTAGCGGGGCCCTCCAATGAGCAGTTCTTC.

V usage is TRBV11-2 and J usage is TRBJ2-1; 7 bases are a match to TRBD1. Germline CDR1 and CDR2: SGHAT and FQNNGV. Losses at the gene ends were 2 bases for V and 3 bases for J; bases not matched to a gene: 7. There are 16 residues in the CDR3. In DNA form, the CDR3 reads TGTGCCAGCAGCTTACGAAGGGACAGCTACTACAATGAGCAGTTCTTC. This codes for CASSLRRDSYYNEQFF. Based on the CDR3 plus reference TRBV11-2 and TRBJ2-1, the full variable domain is EAGVAQSPRYKIIEKRQSVAFWCNPISGHATLYWYQQILGQGPKLLIQFQNNGVVDDSQLPKDRFSAERLKGVDSTLKIQPAKLEDSAVYLCASSLRRDSYYNEQFFGPGTRLTVL.

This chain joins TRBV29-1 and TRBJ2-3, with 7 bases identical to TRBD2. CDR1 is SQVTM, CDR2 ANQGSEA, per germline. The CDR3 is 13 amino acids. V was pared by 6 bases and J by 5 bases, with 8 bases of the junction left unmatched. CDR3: CSVAPGGGDTQYF. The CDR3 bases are TGCAGCGTCGCCCCGGGGGGAGGAGATACGCAGTATTTT.

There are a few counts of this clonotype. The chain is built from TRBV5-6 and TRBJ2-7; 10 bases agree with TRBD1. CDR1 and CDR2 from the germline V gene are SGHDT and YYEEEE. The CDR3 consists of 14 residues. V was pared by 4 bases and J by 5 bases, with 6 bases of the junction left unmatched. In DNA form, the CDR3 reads TGTGCCAGCAGCGGCGGGACAGGGGTCCACGAGCAGTACTTC. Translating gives CASSGGTGVHEQYF.

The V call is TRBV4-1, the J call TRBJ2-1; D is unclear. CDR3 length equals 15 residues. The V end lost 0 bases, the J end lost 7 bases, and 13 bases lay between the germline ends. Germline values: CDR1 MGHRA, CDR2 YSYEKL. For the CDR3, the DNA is TGCGCCAGCAGCCAAGATGTGGCGGATTGGAATGAGCAGTTCTTC. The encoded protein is CASSQDVADWNEQFF.

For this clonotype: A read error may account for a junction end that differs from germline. Here the CDR3 DNA reads TGCAGTGCTAGGGAACAGGGTGTCTCCGACAATGAGCAGTTCTTC. Its translation is CSAREQGVSDNEQFF. This sequence joins TRBV20-1 and TRBJ2-1, with D possibly matching TRBD1 (6 bases). This CDR3 has 15 residues. In germline, CDR1 is DFQATT, CDR2 SNEGSKA (reference sequence).

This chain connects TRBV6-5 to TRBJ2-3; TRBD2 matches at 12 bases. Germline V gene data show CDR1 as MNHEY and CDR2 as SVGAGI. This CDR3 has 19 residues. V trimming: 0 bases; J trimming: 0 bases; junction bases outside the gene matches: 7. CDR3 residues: CASSYSLAGGTTSTDTQYF. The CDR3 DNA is TGTGCCAGCAGTTACTCACTAGCGGGGGGCACTACTAGCACAGATACGCAGTATTTT.

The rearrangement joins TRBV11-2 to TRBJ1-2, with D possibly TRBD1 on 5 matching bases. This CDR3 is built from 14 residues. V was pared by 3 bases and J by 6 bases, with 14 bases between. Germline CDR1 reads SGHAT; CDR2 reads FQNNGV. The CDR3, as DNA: TGTGCCAGCAGCTTGGGGTTTCAGGGAGATGGCTACACCTTC. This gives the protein CASSLGFQGDGYTF.

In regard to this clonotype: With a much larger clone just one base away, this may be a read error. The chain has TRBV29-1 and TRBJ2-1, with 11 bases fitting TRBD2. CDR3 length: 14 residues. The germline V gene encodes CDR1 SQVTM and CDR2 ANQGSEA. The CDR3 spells CSVEAVAGGRERFF. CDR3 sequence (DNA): TGCAGCGTTGAAGCGGTAGCGGGGGGGCGTGAGCGGTTCTTC.

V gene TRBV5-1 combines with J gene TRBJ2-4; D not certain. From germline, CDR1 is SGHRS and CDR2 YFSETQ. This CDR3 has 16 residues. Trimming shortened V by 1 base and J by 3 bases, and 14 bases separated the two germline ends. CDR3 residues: CASSLSSAVDKNIQYF. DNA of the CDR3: TGCGCCAGCAGCTTGAGTTCGGCCGTGGACAAAAACATTCAGTACTTC.